Reported below is one TCR beta chain. TCRdb's table, derived via immunoSEQ multiplex PCR, lists solely in-frame clones and lacks some. Found here are 60,000 or so clones, around 86% of them singletons; the top ten hold roughly 12%. This CDR3 is built from 11 residues. V dropped 6 bases and J dropped 6 bases, with 11 bases sitting between them. The germline gives CDR1 DFQATT, CDR2 SNEGSKA (reference sequence). The data were taken from a study of OX40 agonist ivuxolimab in advanced cancers. Source: CD4+ or CD8+ T cells sorted from blood, taken in a trial of the OX40 agonist ivuxolimab. This chain links TRBV20-1 with TRBJ1-2, with D possibly matching TRBD1 (5 bases). This clonotype originated in an adult with an advanced solid tumor such as melanoma, head and neck, liver or kidney cancer. The CDR3 DNA reads as TGCAGTGCCGATGACAGTGATGGCTACACCTTC. It yields the protein CSADDSDGYTF.